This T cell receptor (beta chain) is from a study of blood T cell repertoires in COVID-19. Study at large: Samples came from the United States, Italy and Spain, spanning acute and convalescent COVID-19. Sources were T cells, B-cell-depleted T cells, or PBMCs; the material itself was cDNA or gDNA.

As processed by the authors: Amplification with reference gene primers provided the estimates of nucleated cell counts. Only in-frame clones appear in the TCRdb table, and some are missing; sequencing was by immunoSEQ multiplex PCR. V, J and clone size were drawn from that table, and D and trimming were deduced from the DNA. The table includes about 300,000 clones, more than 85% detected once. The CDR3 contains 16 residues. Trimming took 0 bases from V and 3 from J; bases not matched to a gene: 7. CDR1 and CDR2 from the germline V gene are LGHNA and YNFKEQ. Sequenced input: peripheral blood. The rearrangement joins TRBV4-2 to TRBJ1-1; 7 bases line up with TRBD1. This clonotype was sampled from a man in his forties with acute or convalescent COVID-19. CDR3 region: CASSQEWGTGDTEAFF. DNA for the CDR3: TGTGCCAGCAGCCAAGAATGGGGCACAGGGGACACTGAAGCTTTCTTT.